The entry below gives a single T cell receptor beta chain sequence along with its context. These data are taken from a study of T cell responses to AZD1222 COVID-19 vaccine. Clones were read by immunoSEQ multiplex PCR, and TCRdb kept only the in-frame ones, dropping some. Among some 100,000 clones listed, 70% to 90% were seen once. Trimming took 8 bases from V and 1 from J, leaving 13 bases between them. In germline, CDR1 is SNHLY, CDR2 FYNNEI. The CDR3 is made up of 14 amino acids. The sequence derives from an adult in good health. The chain carries TRBV2 and TRBJ2-3; TRBD1 is a possible D gene (5 bases). The sample in question was peripheral blood, obtained on day 0 of AZD1222 vaccination. The CDR3 DNA follows: TGTGCCAGCTATCAGGGTGGCCGCACAGATACGCAGTATTTT. Its translation: CASYQGGRTDTQYF.